The clone carrying this T cell receptor (beta chain) was picked up many times. Its specificity is not known. In germline, CDR1 is SNHLY, CDR2 FYNNEI. Trimming left V 8 bases short and J 5 bases short, with 16 bases between. This CDR3 contains 14 residues. This record comes from a study of T cells in Graves' hyperthyroidism and ophthalmopathy. Findings of the study overall: Before onset, ophthalmopathy was predicted by the model a median around 6.5 months earlier. Among clonotypes expanded in thyroid above 0.001, most were also found in blood. The authors' 13 V-J model separated ophthalmopathy from stable hyperthyroidism.

RNA transcripts yielded amplified TCR beta CDR3 regions. In the first-round RT-PCR of the TCR CDR3, the HTBI primer set was used. TCRdb reprocessed the multiplex PCR reads with MiXCR, giving one entry per CDR3 protein. Of around 540,000 distinct CDR3 sequences in the sample, around 42% were seen once. The definition of stable Graves' hyperthyroidism was no ophthalmopathy progression within 18 months. The clonotype originates from a young woman with Graves' hyperthyroidism. The rearrangement joins TRBV2 to TRBJ1-5, with D maybe TRBD1 (6 bases). Sequenced: peripheral blood or thyroid tissue (not recorded which). CDR3 DNA sequence: TGTGCCAGCGGCAGAGGGGGACGGGATCAGCCCCAGCATTTT. Encoded protein: CASGRGGRDQPQHF.